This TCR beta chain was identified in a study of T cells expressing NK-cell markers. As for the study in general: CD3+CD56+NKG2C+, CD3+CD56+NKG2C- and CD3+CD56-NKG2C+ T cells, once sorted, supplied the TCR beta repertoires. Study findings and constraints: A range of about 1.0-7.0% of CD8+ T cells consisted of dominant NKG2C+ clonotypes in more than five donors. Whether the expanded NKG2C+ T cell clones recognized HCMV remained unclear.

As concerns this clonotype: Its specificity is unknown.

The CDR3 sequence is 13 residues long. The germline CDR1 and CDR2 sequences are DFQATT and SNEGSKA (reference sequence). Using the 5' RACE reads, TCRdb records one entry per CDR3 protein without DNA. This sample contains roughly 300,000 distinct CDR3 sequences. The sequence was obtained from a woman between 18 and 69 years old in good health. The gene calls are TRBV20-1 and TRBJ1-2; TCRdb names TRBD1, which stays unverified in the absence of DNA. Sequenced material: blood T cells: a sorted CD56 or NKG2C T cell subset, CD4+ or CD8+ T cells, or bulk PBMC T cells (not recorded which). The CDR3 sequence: CSARTATNYGYTF.